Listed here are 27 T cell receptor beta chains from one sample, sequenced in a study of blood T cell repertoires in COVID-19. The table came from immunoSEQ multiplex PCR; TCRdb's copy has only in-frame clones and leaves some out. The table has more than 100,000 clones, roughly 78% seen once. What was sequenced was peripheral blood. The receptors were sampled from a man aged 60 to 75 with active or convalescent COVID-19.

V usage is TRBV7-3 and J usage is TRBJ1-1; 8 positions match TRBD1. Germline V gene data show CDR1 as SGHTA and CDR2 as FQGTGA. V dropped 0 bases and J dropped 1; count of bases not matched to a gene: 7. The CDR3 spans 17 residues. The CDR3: CASSLTSLGQANTEAFF. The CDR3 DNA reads TGTGCCAGCAGCTTAACGTCTCTGGGACAGGCGAACACTGAAGCTTTCTTT.

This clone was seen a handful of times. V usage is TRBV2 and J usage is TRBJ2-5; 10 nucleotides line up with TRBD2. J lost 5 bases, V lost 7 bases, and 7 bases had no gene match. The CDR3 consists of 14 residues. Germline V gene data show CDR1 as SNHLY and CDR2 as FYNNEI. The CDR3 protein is CASMRLAGGETQYF. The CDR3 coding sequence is TGTGCCAGCATGCGACTAGCGGGCGGGGAGACCCAGTACTTC.

The CDR3 sequence is CATSDSGTGLNEQFF. CDR3 nucleotide sequence: TGTGCCACCAGTGACTCCGGGACAGGGCTAAATGAGCAGTTCTTC. This chain connects TRBV24-1 to TRBJ2-1; TRBD1 agrees at 9 bases. Germline-derived CDR1 and CDR2 are KGHDR and SFDVKD. After removal of 4 bases from V and 7 bases from J, the junction contained 7 bases not matched to a gene. CDR3 length: 15 residues.

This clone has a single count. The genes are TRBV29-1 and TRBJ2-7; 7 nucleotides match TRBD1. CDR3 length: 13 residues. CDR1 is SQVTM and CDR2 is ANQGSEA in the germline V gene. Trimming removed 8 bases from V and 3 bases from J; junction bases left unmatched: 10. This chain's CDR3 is CSFTRRGIYEQYF. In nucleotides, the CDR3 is TGCAGCTTCACCCGCAGGGGGATCTACGAGCAGTACTTC.

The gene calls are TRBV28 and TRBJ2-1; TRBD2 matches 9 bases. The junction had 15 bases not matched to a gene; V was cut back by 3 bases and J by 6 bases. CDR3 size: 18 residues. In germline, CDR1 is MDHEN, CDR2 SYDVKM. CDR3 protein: CASSFVIAGDPGGNEQFF. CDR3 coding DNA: TGTGCCAGCAGTTTTGTGATAGCGGGAGACCCCGGTGGCAATGAGCAGTTCTTC.

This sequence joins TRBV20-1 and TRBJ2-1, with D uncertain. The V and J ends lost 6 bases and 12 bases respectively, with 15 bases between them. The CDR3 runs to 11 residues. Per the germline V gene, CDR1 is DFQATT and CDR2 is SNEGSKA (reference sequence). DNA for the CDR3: TGCAGTGCCTGGGCCCAGCTGGGGCAGTTCTTC. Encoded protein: CSAWAQLGQFF.

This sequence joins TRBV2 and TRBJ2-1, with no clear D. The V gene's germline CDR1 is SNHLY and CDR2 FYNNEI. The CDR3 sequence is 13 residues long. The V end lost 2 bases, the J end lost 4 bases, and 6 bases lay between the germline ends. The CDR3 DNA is TGTGCCAGCAGTGAACTGCGGTACAATGAGCAGTTCTTC. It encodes CASSELRYNEQFF.

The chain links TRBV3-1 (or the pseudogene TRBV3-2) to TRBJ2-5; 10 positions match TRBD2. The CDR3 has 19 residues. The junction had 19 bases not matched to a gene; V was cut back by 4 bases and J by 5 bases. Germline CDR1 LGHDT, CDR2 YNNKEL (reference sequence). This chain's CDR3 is CASSRTRLAGVSKGETQYF. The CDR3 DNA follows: TGTGCCAGCAGCCGAACCCGACTAGCGGGCGTTTCAAAGGGGGAGACCCAGTACTTC.

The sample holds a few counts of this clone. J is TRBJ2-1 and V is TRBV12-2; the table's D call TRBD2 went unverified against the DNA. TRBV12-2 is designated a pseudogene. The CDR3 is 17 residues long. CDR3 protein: CASRATRLAGRCNEQFF. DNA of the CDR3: TGTGCAAGTCGCGCCACGCGACTAGCGGGACGGTGCAATGAGCAGTTCTTC.

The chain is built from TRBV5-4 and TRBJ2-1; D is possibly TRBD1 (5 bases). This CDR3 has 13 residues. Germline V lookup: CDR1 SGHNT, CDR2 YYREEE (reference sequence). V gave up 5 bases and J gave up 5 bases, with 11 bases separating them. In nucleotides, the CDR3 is TGTGCCAGCAGTTTTGACAGAAACAATGAGCAGTTCTTC. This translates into CASSFDRNNEQFF.

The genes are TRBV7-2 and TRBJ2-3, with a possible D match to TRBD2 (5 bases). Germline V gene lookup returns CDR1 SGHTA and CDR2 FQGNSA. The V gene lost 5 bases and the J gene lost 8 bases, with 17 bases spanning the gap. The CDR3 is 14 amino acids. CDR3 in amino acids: CASSNNPIGGTQYF. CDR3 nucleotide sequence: TGTGCCAGCAGCAACAACCCGATAGGAGGTACGCAGTATTTT.

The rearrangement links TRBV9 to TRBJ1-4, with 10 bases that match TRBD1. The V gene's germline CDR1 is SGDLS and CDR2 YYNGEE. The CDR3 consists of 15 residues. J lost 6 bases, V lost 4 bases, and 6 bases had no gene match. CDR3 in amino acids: CASSNRDRGDEKLFF. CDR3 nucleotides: TGTGCCAGCAGCAACCGGGACAGGGGTGATGAAAAACTGTTTTTT.

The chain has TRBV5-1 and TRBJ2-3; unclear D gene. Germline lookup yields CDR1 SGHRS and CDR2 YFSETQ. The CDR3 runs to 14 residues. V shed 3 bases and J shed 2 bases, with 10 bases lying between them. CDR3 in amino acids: CASSSWADTDTQYF. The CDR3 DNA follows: TGCGCCAGCAGCTCGTGGGCAGACACAGATACGCAGTATTTT.

The CDR3 coding sequence is TGTGCCAGCAGCAGTACTGAGGGCCTCAATCAGCCCCAGCATTTT. Translation gives CASSSTEGLNQPQHF. This chain connects TRBV7-9 to TRBJ1-5, with D uncertain. The CDR3 totals 15 residues. Trimming left V 5 bases short and J 3 bases short, with 14 bases between. Germline V gene lookup returns CDR1 SEHNR and CDR2 FQNEAQ (reference sequence).

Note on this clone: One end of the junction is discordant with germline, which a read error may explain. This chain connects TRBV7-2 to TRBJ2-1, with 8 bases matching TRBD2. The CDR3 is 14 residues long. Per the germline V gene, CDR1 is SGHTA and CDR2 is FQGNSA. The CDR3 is CASSVTSGYNGQFF. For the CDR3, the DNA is TGTGCCAGCAGCGTTACTAGCGGCTACAATGGGCAGTTCTTC.

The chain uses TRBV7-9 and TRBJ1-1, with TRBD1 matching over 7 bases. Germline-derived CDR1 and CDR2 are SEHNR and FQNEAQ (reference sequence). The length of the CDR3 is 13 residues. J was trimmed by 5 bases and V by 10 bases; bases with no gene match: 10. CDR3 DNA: TGTGCCACTATTAGTTCACAGGGGACTGAAGCTTTCTTT. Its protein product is CATISSQGTEAFF. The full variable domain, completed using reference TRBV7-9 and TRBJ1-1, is DTGVSQNPRHKITKRGQNVTFRCDPISEHNRLYWYRQTLGQGPEFLTYFQNEAQLEKSRLLSDRFSAERPKGSFSTLEIQRTEQGDSAMYLCATISSQGTEAFFGQGTRLTVV.

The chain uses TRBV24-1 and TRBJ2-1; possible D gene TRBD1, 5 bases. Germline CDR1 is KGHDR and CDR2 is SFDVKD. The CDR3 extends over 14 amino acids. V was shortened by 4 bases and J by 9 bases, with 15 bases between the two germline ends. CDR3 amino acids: CATSDTTSGIEQFF. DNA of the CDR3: TGTGCCACCAGTGACACGACCTCAGGGATTGAGCAGTTCTTC.

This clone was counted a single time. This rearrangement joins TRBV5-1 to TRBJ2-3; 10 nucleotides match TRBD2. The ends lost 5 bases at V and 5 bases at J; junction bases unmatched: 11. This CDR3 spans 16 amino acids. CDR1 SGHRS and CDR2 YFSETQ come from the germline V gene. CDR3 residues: CASRSRLAGVRDTQYF. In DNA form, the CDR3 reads TGCGCCAGCAGATCCCGGCTAGCGGGAGTAAGAGATACGCAGTATTTT.

CDR3 DNA sequence: TGCGCCAGCGAGGTAGAGACCCAGTACTTC. This gives the protein CASEVETQYF. V gene TRBV5-1 combines with J gene TRBJ2-5; D uncertain. Trimming took off 7 bases at V and 4 bases at J, with 5 bases between the two ends. The CDR3 spans 10 residues. Germline V lookup: CDR1 SGHRS, CDR2 YFSETQ.

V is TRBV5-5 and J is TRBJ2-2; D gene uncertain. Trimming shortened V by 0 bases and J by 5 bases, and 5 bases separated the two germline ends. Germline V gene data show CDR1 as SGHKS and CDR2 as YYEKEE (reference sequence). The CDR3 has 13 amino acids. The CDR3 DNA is TGTGCCAGCAGCTTGGTCGGGACCGGGGAGCTGTTTTTT. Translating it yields CASSLVGTGELFF.

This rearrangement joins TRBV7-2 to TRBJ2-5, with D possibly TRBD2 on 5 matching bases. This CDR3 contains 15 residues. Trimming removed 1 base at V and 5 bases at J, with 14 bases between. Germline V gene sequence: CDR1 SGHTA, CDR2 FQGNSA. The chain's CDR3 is CASSLDWESLETQYF. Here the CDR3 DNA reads TGTGCCAGCAGCTTAGATTGGGAGAGTCTTGAGACCCAGTACTTC.

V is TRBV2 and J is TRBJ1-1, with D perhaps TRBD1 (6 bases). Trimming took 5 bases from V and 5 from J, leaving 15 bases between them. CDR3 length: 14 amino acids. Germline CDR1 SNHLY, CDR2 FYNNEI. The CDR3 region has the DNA TGTGCCAGCAGTTTACAGGGACGGTCAACTGAAGCTTTCTTT. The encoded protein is CASSLQGRSTEAFF. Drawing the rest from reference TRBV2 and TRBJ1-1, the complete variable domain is EPEVTQTPSHQVTQMGQEVILRCVPISNHLYFYWYRQILGQKVEFLVSFYNNEISEKSEIFDDQFSVERPDGSNFTLKIRSTKLEDSAMYFCASSLQGRSTEAFFGQGTRLTVV.

CDR3 loop: CASSRRLADSYNEQFF. The CDR3 bases are TGTGCCAGCAGCCGCCGATTAGCGGACTCCTACAATGAGCAGTTCTTC. The chain links TRBV6-6 to TRBJ2-1; weak D call: TRBD2 (6 bases). The CDR3 has 16 amino acids. Germline CDR1 MNHNY, CDR2 SVGAGI (reference sequence). The V gene lost 6 bases and the J gene lost 0 bases, with 15 bases spanning the gap.

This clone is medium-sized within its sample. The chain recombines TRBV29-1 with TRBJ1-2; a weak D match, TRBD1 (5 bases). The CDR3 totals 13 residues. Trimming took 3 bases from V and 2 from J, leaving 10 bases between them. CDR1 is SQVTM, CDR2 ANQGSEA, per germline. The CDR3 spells CSVDVGLNYGYTF. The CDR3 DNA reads TGCAGCGTTGATGTGGGGCTCAACTATGGCTACACCTTC.

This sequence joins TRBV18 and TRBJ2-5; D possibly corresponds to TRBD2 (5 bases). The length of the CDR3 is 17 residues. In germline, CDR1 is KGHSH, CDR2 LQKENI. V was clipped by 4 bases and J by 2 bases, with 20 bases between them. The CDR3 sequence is CASSLSNPGSRQETQYF. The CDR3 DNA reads TGTGCCAGCTCACTATCTAATCCGGGGAGTCGACAAGAGACCCAGTACTTC.

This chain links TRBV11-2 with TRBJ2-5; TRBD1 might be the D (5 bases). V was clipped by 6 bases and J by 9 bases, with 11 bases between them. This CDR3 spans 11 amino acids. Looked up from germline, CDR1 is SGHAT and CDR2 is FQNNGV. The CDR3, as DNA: TGTGCCAGCAGTCCCAGGGTGGCCCAGTACTTC. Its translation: CASSPRVAQYF.

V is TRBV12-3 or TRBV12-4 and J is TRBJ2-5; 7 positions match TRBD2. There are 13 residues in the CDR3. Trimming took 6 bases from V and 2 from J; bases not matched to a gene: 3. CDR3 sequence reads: CASRRGGQETQYF. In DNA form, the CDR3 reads TGTGCCAGCAGGCGGGGAGGGCAAGAGACCCAGTACTTC.